The clone carrying this TCR beta chain was counted only a few times. These data are taken from a study of control samples from healthy donors and cancer patients. Germline V lookup: CDR1 SGHRS, CDR2 YFSETQ. The germline V and J ends were trimmed by 7 bases and 9 bases, with 11 bases remaining between them. The CDR3 extends over 10 amino acids. Generated by immunoSEQ multiplex PCR, the TCRdb table keeps only in-frame clones and is missing some. The sample has about 89,000 clones, 85% to 90% seen once; the top ten hold roughly 2.1%. The chain joins TRBV5-1 to TRBJ2-7; D is ambiguous. The sequenced sample consisted of blood. The TCR sequence derives from a middle-aged woman in good health. The CDR3 DNA is TGCGCCAGCGCCCGAATCGGGCAGTACTTC. Amino acid sequence: CASARIGQYF.